The rows below give T cell receptor beta chains drawn from one sample of a study of blood T cell repertoires in COVID-19. Clones were read by immunoSEQ multiplex PCR, and TCRdb kept only the in-frame ones, dropping some. The table records 150,000 or so clones, about 85% of them present only once. Sequencing input: PBMCs or T cells enriched from blood (not recorded which). The receptor set was obtained from a woman in her thirties or forties with acute COVID-19. Both conserved end residues are trimmed from each CDR3. The order of the fields is D gene, clone size, J gene, V gene, CDR3 protein. A D gene is named only where the DNA matches it firmly. Clone size is given for some rows only: seen once, a few or many times, or a class if the clone is expanded.

>TRBD1|.|TRBJ2-1|TRBV29-1
SVAGDRGRYNEQF
>.|.|TRBJ1-2|TRBV5-1
ASSLAGINYGYT
>TRBD1|.|TRBJ2-5|TRBV15
ATSLRGTGVQETQY
>TRBD2|.|TRBJ2-7|TRBV3-1/TRBV3-2
ASSNPGLAAYEQY
>.|.|TRBJ1-2|TRBV19
ASSIARTDLYGYT
>.|.|TRBJ2-5|TRBV2
ASGDWRQETQY
>.|.|TRBJ2-3|TRBV5-1
ASSLGGRDTQY
>TRBD1|.|TRBJ2-1|TRBV11-3
ASSSRQGLRNEQF
>.|.|TRBJ1-2|TRBV12-5
ASGYEGRLNYGYT
>TRBD2|.|TRBJ2-1|TRBV7-3
ASSPSGGGSGGEQF
>.|.|TRBJ1-1|TRBV2
ASSERSLNTEAF
>.|.|TRBJ2-1|TRBV27
ASGSGPSYNEQF
>.|once|TRBJ1-6|TRBV6-2/TRBV6-3
ASSFSSYNSPLH
>.|.|TRBJ1-1|TRBV6-2/TRBV6-3
ASSTGLPQSTEAF
>.|few|TRBJ2-1|TRBV5-6
ASSWGEDEQF
>TRBD2|.|TRBJ2-1|TRBV7-9
ASSRRGLAGASSYNEQF
>TRBD1|.|TRBJ2-7|TRBV19
ASSTPGTGTYEQY
>TRBD1|.|TRBJ1-1|TRBV5-6
ASSTQDRGESTEAF
>.|.|TRBJ2-1|TRBV6-5
ASRGTWFRNNEQF
>TRBD2|.|TRBJ2-1|TRBV7-2
ASSITGTSPVNEQF
>TRBD1|.|TRBJ1-1|TRBV27
ASSRQGAGTEAF
>.|.|TRBJ2-5|TRBV5-1
ASSLTGSSPETQY
>TRBD2|few|TRBJ2-1|TRBV7-2
ASSPLPSGSTYNEQF
>.|once|TRBJ2-1|TRBV5-4
ASTRSGGGYNEQF
>.|.|TRBJ1-2|TRBV7-9
ASSLEVQGNYGYT
>.|.|TRBJ2-1|TRBV12-5
ASGFWREQFREHWEQF
>TRBD2|.|TRBJ2-1|TRBV7-2
ASSLALFLRTSGSSGEQF
>TRBD1|.|TRBJ1-2|TRBV27
ASRYTGAYGYT
>TRBD1|.|TRBJ2-7|TRBV19
ASSETGDEQY